This entry concerns a single T cell receptor beta chain. Seattle participants joined during active infection and were tracked over time. The authors' processing: Amplification with reference gene primers provided the estimates of nucleated cell counts. TCRdb keeps only in-frame clones here, not all; method: immunoSEQ multiplex PCR. V, J and clone size are those of that table, while D and trimming were read from the DNA. This table holds approximately 150,000 clones, approximately 90% found once. This specimen comes from a study of blood T cell repertoires in COVID-19. The germline V gene has CDR1 MNHEY and CDR2 SMNVEV (reference sequence). Germline trimming cut 6 bases from V and 4 bases from J; bases unmatched to any gene: 9. This CDR3 comprises 14 residues.

V gene TRBV27 combines with J gene TRBJ2-7; 7 nucleotides line up with TRBD2. This receptor was taken from a man between 18 and 29 years old with COVID-19, enrolled during active disease. Material: peripheral blood. CDR3: CASSLDGGGYEQYF. In DNA, the CDR3 is TGTGCCAGCAGCCTGGACGGGGGAGGGTACGAGCAGTACTTC.